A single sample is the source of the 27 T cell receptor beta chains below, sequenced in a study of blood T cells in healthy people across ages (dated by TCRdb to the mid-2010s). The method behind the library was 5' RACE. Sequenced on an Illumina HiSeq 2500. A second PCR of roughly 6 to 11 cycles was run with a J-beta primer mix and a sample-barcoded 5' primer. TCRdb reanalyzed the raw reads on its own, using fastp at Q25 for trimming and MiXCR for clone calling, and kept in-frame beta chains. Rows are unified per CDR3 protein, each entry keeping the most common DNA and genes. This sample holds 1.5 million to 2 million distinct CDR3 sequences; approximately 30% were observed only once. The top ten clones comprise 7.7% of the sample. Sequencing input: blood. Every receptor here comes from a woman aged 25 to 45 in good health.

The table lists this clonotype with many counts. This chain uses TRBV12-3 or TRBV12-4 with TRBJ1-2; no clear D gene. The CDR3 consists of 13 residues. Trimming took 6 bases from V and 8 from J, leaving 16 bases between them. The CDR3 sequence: CASSPLSIRGYTF. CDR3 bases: TGTGCCAGCAGCCCTCTCTCGATCCGAGGCTACACCTTC.

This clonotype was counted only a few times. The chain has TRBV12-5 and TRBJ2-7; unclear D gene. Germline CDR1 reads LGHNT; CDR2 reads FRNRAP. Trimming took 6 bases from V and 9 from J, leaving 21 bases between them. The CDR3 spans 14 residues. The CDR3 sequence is CASGSPRPPWGQYF. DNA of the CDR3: TGTGCTAGTGGGTCACCTCGACCTCCTTGGGGGCAGTACTTC.

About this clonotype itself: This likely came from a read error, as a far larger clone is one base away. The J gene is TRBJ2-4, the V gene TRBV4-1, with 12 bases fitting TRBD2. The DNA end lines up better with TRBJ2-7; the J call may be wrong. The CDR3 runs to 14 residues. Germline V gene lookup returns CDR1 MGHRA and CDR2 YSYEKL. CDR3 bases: TGCGCCAGCAGCCAGACTAGCGGGGGCTGCGAGCAGTACTTC. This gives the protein CASSQTSGGCEQYF.

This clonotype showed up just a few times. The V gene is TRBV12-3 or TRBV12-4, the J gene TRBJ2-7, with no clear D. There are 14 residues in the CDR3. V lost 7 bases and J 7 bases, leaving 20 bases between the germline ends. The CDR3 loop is CASTLAGWIAEQYF. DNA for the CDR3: TGTGCCAGCACCTTAGCCGGGTGGATCGCTGAGCAGTACTTC.

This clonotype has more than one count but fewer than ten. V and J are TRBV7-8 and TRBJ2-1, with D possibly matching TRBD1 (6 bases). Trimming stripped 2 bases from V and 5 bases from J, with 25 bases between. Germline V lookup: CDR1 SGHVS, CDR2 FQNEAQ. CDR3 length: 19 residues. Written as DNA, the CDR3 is TGTGCCAGCAGCTTAAGCCAAGATTGGACAGACTCCGGGGACAATGAGCAGTTCTTC. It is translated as CASSLSQDWTDSGDNEQFF.

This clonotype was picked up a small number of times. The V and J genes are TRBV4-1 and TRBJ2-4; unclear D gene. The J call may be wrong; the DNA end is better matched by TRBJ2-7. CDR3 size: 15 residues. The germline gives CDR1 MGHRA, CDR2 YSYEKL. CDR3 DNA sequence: TGCGCCAGCAGCCAAGAAGGGATTTCTACCTGCGAGCAGTACTTC. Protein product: CASSQEGISTCEQYF.

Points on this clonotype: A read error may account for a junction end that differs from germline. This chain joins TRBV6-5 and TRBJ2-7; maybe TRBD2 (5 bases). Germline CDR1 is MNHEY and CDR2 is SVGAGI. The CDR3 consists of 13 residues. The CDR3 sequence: CAGSRTEGIKQYF. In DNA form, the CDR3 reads TGTGCCGGCAGTCGAACAGAGGGCATCAAGCAGTACTTC.

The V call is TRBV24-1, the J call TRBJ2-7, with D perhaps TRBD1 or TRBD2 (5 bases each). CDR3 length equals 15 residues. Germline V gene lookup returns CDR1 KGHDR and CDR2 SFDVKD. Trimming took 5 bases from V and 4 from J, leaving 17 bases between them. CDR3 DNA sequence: TGTGCCACCAGTGGTGGCTCGGGACCCCGATACGAGCAGTACTTC. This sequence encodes CATSGGSGPRYEQYF.

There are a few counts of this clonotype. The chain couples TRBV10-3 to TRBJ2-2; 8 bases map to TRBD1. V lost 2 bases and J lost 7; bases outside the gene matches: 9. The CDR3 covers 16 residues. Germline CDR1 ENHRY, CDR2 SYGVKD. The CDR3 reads CAISEAPGGKGGELFF. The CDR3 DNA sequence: TGTGCCATCAGTGAGGCTCCAGGGGGCAAAGGCGGGGAGCTGTTTTTT.

As DNA, the CDR3 is TGCAGTGCTGAAGGACGGGACTGCTATGGCTACACCTTC. Translated, it gives CSAEGRDCYGYTF. V is TRBV20-1 and J is TRBJ1-2, with D possibly TRBD1 on 5 matching bases. CDR3 length: 13 amino acids. Trimming took off 5 bases at V and 4 bases at J, with 14 bases between the two ends. Germline loops: CDR1 DFQATT, CDR2 SNEGSKA (reference sequence).

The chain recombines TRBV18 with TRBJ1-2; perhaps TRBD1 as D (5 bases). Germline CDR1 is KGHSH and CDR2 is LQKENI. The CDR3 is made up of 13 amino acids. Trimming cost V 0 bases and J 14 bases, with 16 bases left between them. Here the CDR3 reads CASSPPLGLTSTF. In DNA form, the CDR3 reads TGTGCCAGCTCACCACCCTTGGGACTCACTAGTACCTTC.

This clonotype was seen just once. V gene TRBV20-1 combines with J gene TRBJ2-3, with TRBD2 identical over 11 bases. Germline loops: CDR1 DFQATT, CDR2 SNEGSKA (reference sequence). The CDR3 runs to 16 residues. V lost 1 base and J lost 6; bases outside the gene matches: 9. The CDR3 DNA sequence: TGCAGTGCTAGAGCCCCCCTGGGACTAGCGGCGGATACGCAGTATTTT. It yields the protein CSARAPLGLAADTQYF.

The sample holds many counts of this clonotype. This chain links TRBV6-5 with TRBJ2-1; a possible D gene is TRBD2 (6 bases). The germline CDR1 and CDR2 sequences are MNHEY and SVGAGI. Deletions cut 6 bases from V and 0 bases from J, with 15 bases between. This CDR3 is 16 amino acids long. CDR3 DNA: TGTGCCAGCAGCCTTCTTCCGGGACTCTCCTACAATGAGCAGTTCTTC. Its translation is CASSLLPGLSYNEQFF.

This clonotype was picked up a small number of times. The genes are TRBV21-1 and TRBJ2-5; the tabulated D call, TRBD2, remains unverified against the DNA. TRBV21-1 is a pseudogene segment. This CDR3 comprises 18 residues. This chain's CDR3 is CASSPLVKMGLAGETQYF. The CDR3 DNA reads TGTGCCAGCAGCCCCCTGGTGAAGATGGGACTAGCGGGAGAGACCCAGTACTTC.

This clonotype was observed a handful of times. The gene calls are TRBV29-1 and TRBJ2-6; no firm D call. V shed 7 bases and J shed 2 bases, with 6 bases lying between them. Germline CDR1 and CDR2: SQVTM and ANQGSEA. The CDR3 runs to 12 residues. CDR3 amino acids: CSAVTGANVLTF. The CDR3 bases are TGCAGCGCCGTCACTGGGGCCAACGTCCTGACTTTC.

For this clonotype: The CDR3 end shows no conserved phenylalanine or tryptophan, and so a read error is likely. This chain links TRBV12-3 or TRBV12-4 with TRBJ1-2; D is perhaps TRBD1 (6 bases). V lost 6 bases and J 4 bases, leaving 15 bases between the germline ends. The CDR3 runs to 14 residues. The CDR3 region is CASSRSGQLYGYTV. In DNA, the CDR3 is TGTGCCAGCAGCCGCTCTGGACAGCTCTATGGCTACACCGTC.

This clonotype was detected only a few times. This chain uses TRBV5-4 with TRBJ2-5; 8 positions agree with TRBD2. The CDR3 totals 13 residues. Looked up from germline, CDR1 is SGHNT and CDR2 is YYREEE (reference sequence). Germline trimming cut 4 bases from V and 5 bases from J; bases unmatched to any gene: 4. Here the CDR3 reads CASSLRGDETQYF. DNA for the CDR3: TGTGCCAGCAGCCTGCGGGGGGACGAGACCCAGTACTTC.

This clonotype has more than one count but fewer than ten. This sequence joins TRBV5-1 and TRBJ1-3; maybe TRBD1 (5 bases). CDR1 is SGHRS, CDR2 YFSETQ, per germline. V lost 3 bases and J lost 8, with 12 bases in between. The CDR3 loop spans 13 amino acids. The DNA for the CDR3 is TGCGCCAGCAGCTCCTTTGGGGGAGACACCATATATTTT. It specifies CASSSFGGDTIYF.

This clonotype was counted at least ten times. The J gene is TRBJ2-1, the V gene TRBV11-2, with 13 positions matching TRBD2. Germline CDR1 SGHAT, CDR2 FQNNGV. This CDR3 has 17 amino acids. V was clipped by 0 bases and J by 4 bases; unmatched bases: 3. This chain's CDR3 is CASSLDRLAGGYNEQFF. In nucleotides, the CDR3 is TGTGCCAGCAGCTTAGATCGACTAGCGGGGGGATACAATGAGCAGTTCTTC.

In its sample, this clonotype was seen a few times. The DNA of the CDR3 is TGCGCCAGCCAACCCAGGGGGCTTCTCACAGATACGCAGTATTTT. This codes for CASQPRGLLTDTQYF. The V gene is TRBV5-1, the J gene TRBJ2-3; 8 positions match TRBD1. This CDR3 spans 15 amino acids. Germline CDR1 SGHRS, CDR2 YFSETQ. V lost 7 bases and J lost 2; bases outside the gene matches: 9. Full variable domain (outside the CDR3, taken from reference TRBV5-1 and TRBJ2-3): KAGVTQTPRYLIKTRGQQVTLSCSPISGHRSVSWYQQTPGQGLQFLFEYFSETQRNKGNFPGRFSGRQFSNSRSEMNVSTLELGDSALYLCASQPRGLLTDTQYFGPGTRLTVL.

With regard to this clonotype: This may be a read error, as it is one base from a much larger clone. CDR3 protein: CASTSNSGTQYF. The CDR3 DNA reads TGTGCCAGCACCTCCAACAGCGGTACGCAGTATTTT. The rearrangement uses TRBV12-3 or TRBV12-4 and TRBJ2-3, with D maybe TRBD2 (5 bases). The V end was cut by 7 bases, the J end by 8 bases, with 13 bases between. This CDR3 spans 12 amino acids.

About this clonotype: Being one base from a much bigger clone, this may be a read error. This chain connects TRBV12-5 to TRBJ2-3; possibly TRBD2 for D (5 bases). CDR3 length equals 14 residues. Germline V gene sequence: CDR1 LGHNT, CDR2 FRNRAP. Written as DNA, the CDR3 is TGTGCTAGTGGTTTACACAGCGGCACAGATGCGCAGTATTTT. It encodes CASGLHSGTDAQYF.

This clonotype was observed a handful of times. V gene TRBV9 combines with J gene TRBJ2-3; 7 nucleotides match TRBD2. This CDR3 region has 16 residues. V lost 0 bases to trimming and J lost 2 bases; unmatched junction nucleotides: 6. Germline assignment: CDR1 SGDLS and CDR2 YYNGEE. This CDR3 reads CASSVAGGGYTDTQYF. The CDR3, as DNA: TGTGCCAGCAGCGTAGCCGGCGGGGGTTACACAGATACGCAGTATTTT.

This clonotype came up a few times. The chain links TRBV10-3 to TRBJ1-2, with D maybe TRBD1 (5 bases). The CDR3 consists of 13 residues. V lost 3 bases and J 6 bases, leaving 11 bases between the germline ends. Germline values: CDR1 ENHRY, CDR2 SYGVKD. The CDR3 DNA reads TGTGCCATCAGTGACCAGGGACGTCATGGCTACACCTTC. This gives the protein CAISDQGRHGYTF.

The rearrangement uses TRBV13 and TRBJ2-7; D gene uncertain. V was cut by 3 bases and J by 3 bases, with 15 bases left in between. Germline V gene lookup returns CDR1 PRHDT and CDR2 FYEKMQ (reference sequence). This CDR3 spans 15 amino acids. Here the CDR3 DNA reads TGTGCCAGCAGCTTCGGACGACTTCGTTTCTACGAGCAGTACTTC. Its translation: CASSFGRLRFYEQYF.

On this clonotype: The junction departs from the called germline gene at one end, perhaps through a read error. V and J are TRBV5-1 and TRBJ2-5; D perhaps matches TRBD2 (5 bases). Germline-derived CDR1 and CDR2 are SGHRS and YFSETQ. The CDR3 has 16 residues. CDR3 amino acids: CAGSLGAVVDQETQYF. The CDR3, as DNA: TGCGCCGGCAGCTTGGGAGCGGTAGTGGATCAAGAGACCCAGTACTTC.

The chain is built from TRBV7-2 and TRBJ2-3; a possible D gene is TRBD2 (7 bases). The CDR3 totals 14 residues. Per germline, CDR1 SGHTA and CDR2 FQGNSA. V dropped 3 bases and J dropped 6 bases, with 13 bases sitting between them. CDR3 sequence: CASSFRGGGDTQYF. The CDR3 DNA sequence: TGTGCCAGCAGCTTTAGGGGGGGCGGGGATACGCAGTATTTT.